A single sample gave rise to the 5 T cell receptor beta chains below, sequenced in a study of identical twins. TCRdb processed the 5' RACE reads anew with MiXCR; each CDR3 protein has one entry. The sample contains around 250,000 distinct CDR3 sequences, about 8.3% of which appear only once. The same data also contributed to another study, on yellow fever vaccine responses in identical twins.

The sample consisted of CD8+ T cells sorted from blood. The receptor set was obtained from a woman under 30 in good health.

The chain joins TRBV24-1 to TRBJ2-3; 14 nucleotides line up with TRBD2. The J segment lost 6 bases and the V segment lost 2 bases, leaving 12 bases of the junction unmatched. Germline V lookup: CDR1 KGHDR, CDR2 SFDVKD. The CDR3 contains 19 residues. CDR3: CATSDSHLTSGRAEDTQYF. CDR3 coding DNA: TGTGCCACCAGTGATTCCCACTTGACTAGCGGGAGGGCCGAGGATACGCAGTATTTT.

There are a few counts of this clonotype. The CDR3 DNA reads TGTGCCAGCAGCCCAGGACTAGTATCCTACAATGAGCAGTTCTTC. It specifies CASSPGLVSYNEQFF. The chain employs TRBV7-9 and TRBJ2-1; 7 bases are shared with TRBD2. Germline CDR1 and CDR2: SEHNR and FQNEAQ (reference sequence). With 5 bases clipped from V and 1 base from J, the junction kept 5 bases outside the gene matches. The CDR3 contains 15 residues.

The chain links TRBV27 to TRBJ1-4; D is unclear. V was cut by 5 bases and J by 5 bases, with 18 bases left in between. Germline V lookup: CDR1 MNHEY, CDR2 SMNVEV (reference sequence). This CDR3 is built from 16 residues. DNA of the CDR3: TGTGCCAGCAGTCCTAGAACGGATCTTGGCAATGAAAAACTGTTTTTT. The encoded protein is CASSPRTDLGNEKLFF.

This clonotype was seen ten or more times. The CDR3 sequence: CASSERETDTQYF. In nucleotides, the CDR3 is TGTGCCAGCAGTGAGAGGGAGACAGATACGCAGTATTTT. The J gene is TRBJ2-3, the V gene TRBV6-1; D might be TRBD2 (5 bases). CDR3 length: 13 residues. CDR1 and CDR2 (germline): MNHNS, SASEGT. V shed 3 bases and J shed 3 bases, with 7 bases lying between them.

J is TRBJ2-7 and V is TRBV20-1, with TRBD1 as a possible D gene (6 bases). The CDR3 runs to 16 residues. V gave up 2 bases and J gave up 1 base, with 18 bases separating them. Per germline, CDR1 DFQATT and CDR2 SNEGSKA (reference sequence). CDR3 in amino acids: CSARPLQGSFSYEQYF. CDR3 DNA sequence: TGCAGTGCTAGACCCCTACAGGGTTCCTTTTCCTACGAGCAGTACTTC.